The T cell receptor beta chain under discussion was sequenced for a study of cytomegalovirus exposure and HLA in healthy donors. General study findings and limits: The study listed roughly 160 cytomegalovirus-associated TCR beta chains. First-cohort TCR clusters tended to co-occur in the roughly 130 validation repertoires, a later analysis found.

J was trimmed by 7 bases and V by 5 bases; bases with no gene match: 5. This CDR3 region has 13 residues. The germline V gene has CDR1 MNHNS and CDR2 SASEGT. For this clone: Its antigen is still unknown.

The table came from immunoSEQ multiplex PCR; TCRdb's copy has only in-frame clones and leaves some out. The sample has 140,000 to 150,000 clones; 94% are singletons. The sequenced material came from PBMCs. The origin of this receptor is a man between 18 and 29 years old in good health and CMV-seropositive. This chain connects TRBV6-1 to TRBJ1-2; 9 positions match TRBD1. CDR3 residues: CASSWDRDAGYTF. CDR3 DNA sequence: TGTGCCAGCAGTTGGGACAGGGATGCTGGCTACACCTTC.